This entry concerns a single TCR beta chain. This clone was found once. Its antigen remains unidentified. The record has no base qualities; no much larger clone is one base away. There are 14 amino acids in the CDR3, from cysteine to phenylalanine inclusive. The DNA shown is the 42-base CDR3, in frame from base 1. CDR1 and CDR2 are drawn from the germline V gene: SGHRS, YFSETQ. Trimming costs V 3 bases and J 6 bases, and their ends lie 15 bases apart. This sample was taken from a study of cytomegalovirus exposure and HLA in healthy donors (dated by TCRdb to the late 2010s). Describing the broader study: A later analysis indicated that the 130 or so validation repertoires were generated on the platform also employed for the approximately 700 repertoires of the first cohort. The study was designed to test whether signatures of past pathogen exposure could be identified by cataloging public T cell receptors. Besides the first cohort of hundreds of subjects, a separate validation cohort made up of 90 to 150 different subjects was used. High-throughput TCR immunosequencing, statistical association of individual TCRs with disease status, and machine learning were combined to predict cytomegalovirus infection status.

On the study overall, not on this receptor specifically: Subsequent analysis determined that TCRs grouped into clusters in the first cohort also showed a tendency toward co-occurrence across the 130 or so validation repertoires, and approximately 94% of cluster scores exceeded 0. While some public TCRs were present in many individuals, most TCR sequences turned up only very rarely across donors. The classifier was reported to diagnose cytomegalovirus status with high specificity and sensitivity in both the original cohort and the validation cohort. The authors suggested that the approach could potentially be generalized to other disease states and immunological phenotypes. All 120 or so repertoires were used to score co-occurrence in the validation cohort in a later analysis, because that analysis had no HLA typing for the cohort. A few of the identified cytomegalovirus-associated TCR beta chains were confirmed in vitro to be specific for cytomegalovirus antigens. The study listed approximately 150 TCR beta chains as associated with cytomegalovirus.

Library prep was done by the immunoSEQ multiplex PCR assay. Regarding the original processing steps: A statistical classification framework was built to diagnose cytomegalovirus status from the catalog of TCR beta chain sequences. The immuneACCESS repertoire file appears here via TCRdb, limited to in-frame rearrangements. These files lack a portion of the clones; in checked studies, under half of the deficit traces to unresolved V genes, and the cause of the others is not known. V and J calls and clone size follow that table, whereas D and trimming were derived from the DNA. The sample data list 300,000 to 450,000 clones, and 75% to 90% of these were observed just once. Of the sample, 0.83% is held by the ten largest clones. The donors belonged to the validation cohort of about 130 subjects, which was separate from the roughly 680-subject first cohort.

The chain is assembled from TRBV5-1 and TRBJ2-5; the D gene identity is not certain. Sequenced: PBMCs. The sequence was obtained from a woman younger than 35 in good health and CMV-seronegative. CDR3 reads: CASSSDTHLQTQYF. The nucleotides read TGCGCCAGCAGCTCAGACACACACCTACAGACCCAGTACTTC.